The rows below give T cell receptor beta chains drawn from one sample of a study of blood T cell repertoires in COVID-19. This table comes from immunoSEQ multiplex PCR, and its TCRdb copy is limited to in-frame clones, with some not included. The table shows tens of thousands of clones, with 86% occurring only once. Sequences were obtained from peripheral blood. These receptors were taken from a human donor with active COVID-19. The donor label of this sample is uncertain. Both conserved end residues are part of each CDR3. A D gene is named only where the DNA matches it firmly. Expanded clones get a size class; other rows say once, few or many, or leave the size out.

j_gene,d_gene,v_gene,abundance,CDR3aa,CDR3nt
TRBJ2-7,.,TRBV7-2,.,CASSFSGDVYEQYF,TGTGCCAGCAGCTTTTCCGGGGATGTTTACGAGCAGTACTTC
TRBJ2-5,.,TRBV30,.,CAWSPTTARGGAQETQYF,TGTGCCTGGAGTCCCACCACTGCCAGGGGAGGGGCCCAAGAGACCCAGTACTTC
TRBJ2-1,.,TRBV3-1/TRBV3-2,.,CASGKGGGSSYNEQFF,TGTGCCAGCGGCAAAGGGGGAGGGAGCTCCTACAATGAGCAGTTCTTC
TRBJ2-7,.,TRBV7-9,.,CASSLGRPGPYEQYF,TGTGCCAGCAGCTTAGGTAGGCCAGGGCCCTACGAGCAGTACTTC
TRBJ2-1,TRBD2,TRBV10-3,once,CAISETRGLAGNNEQFF,TGTGCCATCAGTGAGACCCGCGGACTAGCGGGGAACAATGAGCAGTTCTTC
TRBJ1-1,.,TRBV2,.,CASSESLNTEAFF,TGTGCCAGCAGTGAATCTCTGAACACTGAAGCTTTCTTT
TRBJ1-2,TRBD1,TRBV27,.,CASRPNTGGYGYTF,TGTGCCAGCAGGCCCAATACAGGGGGCTATGGCTACACCTTC
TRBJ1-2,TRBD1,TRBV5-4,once,CASSNTGVYGYTF,TGTGCCAGCAGCAACACAGGGGTCTATGGCTACACCTTC
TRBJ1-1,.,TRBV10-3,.,CAISETAAGAFF,TGTGCCATCAGTGAGACGGCTGCGGGAGCTTTCTTT
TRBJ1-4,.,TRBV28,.,CASTLSGIREKLFF,TGTGCCAGCACCCTATCGGGGATTCGTGAAAAACTGTTTTTT
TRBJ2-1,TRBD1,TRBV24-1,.,CATSHTGDPYNEQFF,TGTGCCACCAGCCACACAGGGGACCCCTACAATGAGCAGTTCTTC
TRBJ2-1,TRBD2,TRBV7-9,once,CASSRDFLSRDYYNEQFF,TGTGCCAGCAGCCGAGATTTCCTTAGCAGGGACTACTACAATGAGCAGTTCTTC
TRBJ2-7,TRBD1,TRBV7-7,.,CASSLGTGGIYEQYF,TGTGCTAGCAGCTTAGGTACAGGGGGGATCTACGAGCAGTACTTC
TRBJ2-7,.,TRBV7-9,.,CASSLVLGTSYEQYF,TGTGCCAGCAGCTTAGTTTTAGGGACATCCTACGAGCAGTACTTC
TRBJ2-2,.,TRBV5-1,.,CASSSSRGTGELFF,TGCGCCAGCAGCTCCTCGCGAGGCACCGGGGAGCTGTTTTTT
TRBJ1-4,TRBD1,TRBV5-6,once,CASSRQGTGYEKLFF,TGTGCCAGCAGCCGACAGGGGACGGGGTATGAAAAACTGTTTTTT
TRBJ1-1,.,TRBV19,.,CASSMGGVNTEAFF,TGTGCCAGTAGTATGGGCGGGGTGAACACTGAAGCTTTCTTT
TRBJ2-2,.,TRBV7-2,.,CASSLGGSPGELFF,TGTGCCAGCAGCCTCGGCGGGTCTCCGGGGGAGCTGTTTTTT
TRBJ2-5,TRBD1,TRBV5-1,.,CASSLLGQGGETQYF,TGCGCCAGCAGCTTACTAGGACAGGGAGGAGAGACCCAGTACTTC
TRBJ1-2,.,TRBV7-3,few,CASSLGGVYGYTF,TGTGCCAGCAGCTTAGGGGGGGTGTATGGCTACACCTTC
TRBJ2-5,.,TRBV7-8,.,CASSLGQGRKETQYF,TGTGCCAGCAGCTTAGGTCAGGGGAGAAAAGAGACCCAGTACTTC
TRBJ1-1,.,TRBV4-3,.,CASSQGISGEVTEAFF,TGCGCCAGCAGCCAAGGAATTTCGGGGGAAGTCACTGAAGCTTTCTTT
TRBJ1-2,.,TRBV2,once,CASSEARGHNYGYTF,TGTGCCAGCAGTGAAGCCCGTGGGCATAACTATGGCTACACCTTC
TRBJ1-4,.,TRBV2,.,CASSETGSFSVKLFF,TGTGCCAGCAGTGAAACAGGTTCCTTCTCCGTGAAACTGTTTTTT
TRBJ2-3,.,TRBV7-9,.,CASSSPAVRTDTQYF,TGTGCCAGCAGCTCGCCGGCGGTACGCACAGATACGCAGTATTTT
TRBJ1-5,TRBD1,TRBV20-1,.,CSASGTGREQPQHF,TGCAGTGCTAGTGGGACAGGGAGGGAGCAGCCCCAGCATTTT
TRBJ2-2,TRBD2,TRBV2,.,CASSKTSGRISGELFF,TGTGCCAGCAGTAAAACTAGCGGGAGGATATCCGGGGAGCTGTTTTTT
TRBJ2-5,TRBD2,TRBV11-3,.,CASSLDLAGSLDGETQYF,TGTGCCAGCAGCTTAGATCTAGCGGGATCGCTCGATGGAGAGACCCAGTACTTC
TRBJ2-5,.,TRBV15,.,CATSRDGVPQETQYF,TGTGCCACCAGCAGAGACGGGGTCCCCCAAGAGACCCAGTACTTC
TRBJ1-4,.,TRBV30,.,CAWSQMVSVVGSKLFF,TGTGCCTGGAGTCAAATGGTATCGGTAGTCGGGTCCAAACTGTTTTTT
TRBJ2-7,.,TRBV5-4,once,CASSLEQATYEQYF,TGTGCCAGCAGCTTGGAGCAGGCCACCTACGAGCAGTACTTC
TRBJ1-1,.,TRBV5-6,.,CASSFQGGYTEAFF,TGTGCCAGCAGCTTTCAGGGAGGGTACACTGAAGCTTTCTTT
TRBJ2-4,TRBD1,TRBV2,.,CASSEQGQGTGIQYF,TGTGCCAGCAGTGAACAGGGACAGGGAACGGGCATTCAGTACTTC
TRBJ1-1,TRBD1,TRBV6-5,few,CASRGTGRTEAFF,TGTGCCAGCAGAGGGACAGGGCGGACTGAAGCTTTCTTT
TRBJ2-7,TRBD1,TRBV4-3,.,CASSQEVGGPTYEQYF,TGCGCCAGCAGCCAAGAAGTAGGGGGCCCCACCTACGAGCAGTACTTC
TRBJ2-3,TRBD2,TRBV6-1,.,CASSALIAGGADTQYF,TGTGCCAGCAGTGCTCTTATAGCGGGGGGGGCAGATACGCAGTATTTT
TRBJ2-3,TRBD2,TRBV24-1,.,CATSDGLTSGATDTQYF,TGTGCCACCAGTGATGGCTTGACTAGCGGAGCGACAGATACGCAGTATTTT
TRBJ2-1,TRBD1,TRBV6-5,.,CASRGTGYNEQFF,TGTGCCAGCAGGGGGACAGGGTACAATGAGCAGTTCTTC
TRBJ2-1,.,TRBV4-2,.,CASSPPSGNEQFF,TGTGCCAGCAGCCCCCCAAGCGGCAATGAGCAGTTCTTC
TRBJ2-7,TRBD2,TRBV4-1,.,CASSQVGTRTRINLYEQYF,TGCGCCAGCAGCCAAGTGGGGACTAGGACACGAATAAACCTCTACGAGCAGTACTTC
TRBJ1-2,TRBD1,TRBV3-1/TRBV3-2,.,CASSSFGQGMRTF,TGTGCCAGCAGCTCTTTCGGACAGGGGATGCGGACCTTC
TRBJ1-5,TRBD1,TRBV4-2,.,CASSLTGGSSNQPQHF,TGTGCCAGCAGCCTAACAGGGGGATCTAGCAATCAGCCCCAGCATTTT
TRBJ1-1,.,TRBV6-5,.,CASSARGNTEAFF,TGTGCCAGCTCGGCCCGGGGTAACACTGAAGCTTTCTTT
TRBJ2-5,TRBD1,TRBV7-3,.,CASSLGPGQGQETQYF,TGTGCCAGCAGCTTAGGTCCCGGACAGGGCCAAGAGACCCAGTACTTC
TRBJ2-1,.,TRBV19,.,CASSPQLQGEQFF,TGTGCCAGTAGTCCGCAACTACAGGGAGAGCAGTTCTTC
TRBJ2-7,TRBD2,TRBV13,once,CASSRRLAGGLSYEQYF,TGTGCCAGCAGCCGAAGACTAGCGGGGGGTCTTTCCTACGAGCAGTACTTC
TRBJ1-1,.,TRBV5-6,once,CASRNAFVQKIDQNTEAFF,TGTGCCAGCAGGAATGCTTTTGTACAGAAAATTGATCAGAACACTGAAGCTTTCTTT
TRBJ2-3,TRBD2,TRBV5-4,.,CASSRRLAGNTDTQYF,TGTGCCAGCAGTCGGAGACTAGCGGGGAACACAGATACGCAGTATTTT
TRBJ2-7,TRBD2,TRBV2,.,CASRGLADTYEQYF,TGTGCCAGCAGGGGACTAGCGGACACCTACGAGCAGTACTTC
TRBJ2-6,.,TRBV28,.,CASSFWESSGANVLTF,TGTGCCAGCAGTTTCTGGGAGAGCTCTGGGGCCAACGTCCTGACTTTC